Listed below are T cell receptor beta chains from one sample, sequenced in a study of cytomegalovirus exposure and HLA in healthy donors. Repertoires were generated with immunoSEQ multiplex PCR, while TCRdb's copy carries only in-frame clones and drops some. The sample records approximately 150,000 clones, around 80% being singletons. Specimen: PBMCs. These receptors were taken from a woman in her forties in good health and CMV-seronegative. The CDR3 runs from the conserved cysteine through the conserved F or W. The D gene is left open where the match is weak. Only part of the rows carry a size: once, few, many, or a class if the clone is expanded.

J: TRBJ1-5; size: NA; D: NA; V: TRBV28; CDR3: CASSSNRVGQPQHF
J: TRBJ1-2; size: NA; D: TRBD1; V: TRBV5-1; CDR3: CASSSRPKTGGINYGYTF
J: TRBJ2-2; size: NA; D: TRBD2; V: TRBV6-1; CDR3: CASSEVVSGGSTGELFF
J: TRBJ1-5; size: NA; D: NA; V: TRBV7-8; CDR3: CASSPLGGKGQPQHF
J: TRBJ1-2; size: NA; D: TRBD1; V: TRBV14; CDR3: CASSQQGQGLNYGYTF
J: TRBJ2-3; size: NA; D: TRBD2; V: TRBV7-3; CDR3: CASSPRTSGRTDTQYF
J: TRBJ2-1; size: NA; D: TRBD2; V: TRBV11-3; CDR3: CASSLGLTSGSLNEQFF
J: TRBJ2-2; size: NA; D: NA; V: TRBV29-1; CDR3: CSVDPAGTGELFF
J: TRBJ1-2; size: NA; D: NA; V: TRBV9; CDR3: CASSEGGYNYGYTF
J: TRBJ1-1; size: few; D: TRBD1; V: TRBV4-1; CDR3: CASSQAEGQGTAEAFF
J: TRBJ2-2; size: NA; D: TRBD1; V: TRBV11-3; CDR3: CASSLEPGGANGELFF
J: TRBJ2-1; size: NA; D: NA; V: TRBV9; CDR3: CASSVSFDPPGWQFF
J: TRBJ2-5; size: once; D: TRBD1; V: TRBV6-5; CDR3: CASRATGGRRETQYF
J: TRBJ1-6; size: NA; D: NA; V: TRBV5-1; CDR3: CASSSAPGGSNSPLHF
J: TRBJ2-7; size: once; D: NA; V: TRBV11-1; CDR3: CASSDGYRPTYEQYF
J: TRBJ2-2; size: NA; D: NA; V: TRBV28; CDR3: CASSLTSRGELFF
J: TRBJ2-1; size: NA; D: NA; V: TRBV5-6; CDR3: CASCLMRINEQFF
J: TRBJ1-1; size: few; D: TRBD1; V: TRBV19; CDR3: CASRAGQENTEAFF
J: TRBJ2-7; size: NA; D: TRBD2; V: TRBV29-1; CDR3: CSVVVGLAGLEQYF
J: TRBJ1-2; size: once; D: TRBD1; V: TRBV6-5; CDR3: CASSYSNNRGGGYTF
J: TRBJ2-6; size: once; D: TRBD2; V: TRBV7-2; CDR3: CASSLDFGGESGANGLTF
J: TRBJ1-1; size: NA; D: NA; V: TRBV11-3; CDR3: CASSRRPGGGMMNTEAFF
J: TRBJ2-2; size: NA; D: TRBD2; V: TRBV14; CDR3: CASSPGTSGFTGELFF
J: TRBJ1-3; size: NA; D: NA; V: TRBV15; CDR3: CATSRDPGSGNTIYF
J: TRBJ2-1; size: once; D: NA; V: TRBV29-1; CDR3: CSGRLNHEQFF
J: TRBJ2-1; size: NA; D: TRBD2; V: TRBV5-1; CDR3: CASSLGIAGASYNEQFF
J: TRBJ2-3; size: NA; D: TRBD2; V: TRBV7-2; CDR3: CASSVGLPPDTQYF
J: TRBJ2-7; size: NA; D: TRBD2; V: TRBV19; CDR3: CATPGGSAPWTSGTYEQYF
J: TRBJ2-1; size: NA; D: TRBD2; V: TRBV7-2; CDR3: CASSLGLAGNEQFF
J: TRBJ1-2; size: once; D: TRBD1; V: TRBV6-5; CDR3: CASSPTGNGYTF
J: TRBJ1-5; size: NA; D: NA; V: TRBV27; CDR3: CASSLAMNQPQHF
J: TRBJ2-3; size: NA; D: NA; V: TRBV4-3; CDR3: CASSYERDSSTDTQYF
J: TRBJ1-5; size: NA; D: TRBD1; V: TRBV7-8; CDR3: CASSMDRGPNQPQHF
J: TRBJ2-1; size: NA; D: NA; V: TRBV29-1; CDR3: CSAWVGLNEQFF
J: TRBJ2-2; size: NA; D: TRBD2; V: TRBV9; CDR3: CASSVEMLAGDGGELFF
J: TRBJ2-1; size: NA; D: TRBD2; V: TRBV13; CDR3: CASSSLTSGGYNEQFF
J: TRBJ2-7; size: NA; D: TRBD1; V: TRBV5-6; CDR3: CASSFGYRGVGYEQYF
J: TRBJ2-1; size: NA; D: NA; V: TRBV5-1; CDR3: CASSLASGSYNEQFF
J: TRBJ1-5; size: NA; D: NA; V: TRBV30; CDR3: CAWSWVCEGFGVQPQHF
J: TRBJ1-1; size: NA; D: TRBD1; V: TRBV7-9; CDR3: CASSTWTGAGVNTEAFF
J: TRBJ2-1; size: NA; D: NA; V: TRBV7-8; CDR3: CASSLGGHEQFF
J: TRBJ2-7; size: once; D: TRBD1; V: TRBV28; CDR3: CAIRPDRGSYEQYF
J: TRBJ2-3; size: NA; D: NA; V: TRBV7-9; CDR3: CASVPGPSTDTQYF
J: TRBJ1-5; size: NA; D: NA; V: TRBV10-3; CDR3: CATGAGGNQPQHF
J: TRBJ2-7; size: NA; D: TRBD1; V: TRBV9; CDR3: CASSGSGTGVEQYF